These T cell receptor beta chains were read from a single sample in a study of blood T cell repertoires in COVID-19. The repertoire was sequenced with immunoSEQ multiplex PCR; TCRdb's copy has only in-frame clones and lacks some. The table shows 120,000 to 150,000 clones, with approximately 84% occurring only once. Sequencing was carried out using PBMCs or T cells enriched from blood (not recorded which). The receptors here all came from a woman between 45 and 60 years old with acute COVID-19. Each CDR3 is given with its conserved first and last residue. Each record gives: clone size, D gene, V gene, CDR3 length, J gene, CDR3 DNA, CDR3 protein. The D gene is left open where the match is weak. Size is stated for part of the rows, as once, few or many counts, or as a class when the clone is expanded.

NA,NA,TRBV19,13,TRBJ2-2,TGTGCCAGTAAGCGCGAGAACACCGGGGAGCTGTTTTTT,CASKRENTGELFF
few,NA,TRBV7-9,13,TRBJ2-7,TGTGCCAGCAGCAAGCAGGGGGGCTACGAGCAGTACTTC,CASSKQGGYEQYF
NA,TRBD2,TRBV3-1/TRBV3-2,17,TRBJ2-7,TGTGCCAGCAGCCCGGACTCCACTAGCGGAGACTCCTACGAGCAGTACTTC,CASSPDSTSGDSYEQYF
NA,TRBD2,TRBV5-1,19,TRBJ2-3,TGCGCCAGCAGCTCCAGCTTGGGACTAGCGGGAGGGACCACAGATACGCAGTATTTT,CASSSSLGLAGGTTDTQYF
NA,TRBD1,TRBV7-2,16,TRBJ2-2,TGTGCCAGCAGCTTACCCGGGACAGGGAACACCGGGGAGCTGTTTTTT,CASSLPGTGNTGELFF
NA,NA,TRBV5-6,16,TRBJ2-3,TGTGCCAGCAGCTTGCGAGCCGAGGGTAGCACAGATACGCAGTATTTT,CASSLRAEGSTDTQYF
NA,TRBD2,TRBV3-1/TRBV3-2,15,TRBJ2-3,TGTGCCAGCAGGGAAGCGGGAGGGCCGACAGATACGCAGTATTTT,CASREAGGPTDTQYF
NA,NA,TRBV2,14,TRBJ1-5,TGTGCCAGCAGTGTTGGCGTTGCGGGTCAGCCCCAGCATTTT,CASSVGVAGQPQHF
NA,NA,TRBV24-1,22,TRBJ2-7,TGTGCCACCAGTGATTTGCTGTTATGGCGCGTAAACCCGGGGTACCGCTCCTACGAGCAGTACTTC,CATSDLLLWRVNPGYRSYEQYF
NA,NA,TRBV2,12,TRBJ1-2,TGTGCCAGTGAGACAGGACTTAGTGGCTACACCTTC,CASETGLSGYTF
NA,TRBD1,TRBV28,17,TRBJ1-1,TGTGCCAGCAGTTCTCAATGGGGGGACAGGGGGAACACTGAAGCTTTCTTT,CASSSQWGDRGNTEAFF
NA,TRBD2,TRBV15,15,TRBJ2-3,TGTGCCACCAGCCGCATGGGCGGGAGCGCAGATACGCAGTATTTT,CATSRMGGSADTQYF
NA,NA,TRBV11-3,14,TRBJ1-6,TGTGCCAGCAGCTTAGGTGAGCCTAGCTCACCCCTCCACTTT,CASSLGEPSSPLHF
NA,TRBD1,TRBV12-3/TRBV12-4,13,TRBJ2-1,TGTGCCAGCAGGGGGACAGGGAGGAATGAGCAGTTCTTC,CASRGTGRNEQFF
once,TRBD2,TRBV10-2,14,TRBJ2-7,TGCGCCAGCATTCCGGGACTAGGGTACGGCGAGCAGTACTTC,CASIPGLGYGEQYF
once,TRBD1,TRBV19,15,TRBJ1-5,TGTGCCAGCGCCGGGACAGGGAGTGGCAATCAGCCCCAGCATTTT,CASAGTGSGNQPQHF
NA,NA,TRBV27,13,TRBJ2-1,TGTGCCAGCAGTCCTCCCCCCCTCAATGAGCAGTTCTTC,CASSPPPLNEQFF
NA,TRBD1,TRBV5-3,13,TRBJ2-7,TGTGCCAGAAGCAGACAGGGCTCGGACGAGCAGTACTTC,CARSRQGSDEQYF
NA,TRBD2,TRBV7-6,15,TRBJ2-1,TGTGCCAGCAGCTTAACTAGCGGGGCCTACAATGAGCAGTTCTTC,CASSLTSGAYNEQFF
few,NA,TRBV11-2,15,TRBJ2-2,TGTGCCAGCAGAAGGCAGGGGAGGAACACCGGGGAGCTGTTTTTT,CASRRQGRNTGELFF
NA,TRBD1,TRBV6-4,15,TRBJ2-1,TGTGCCAGCAGTGTAGGACAGGGGGCATACAATGAGCAGTTCTTC,CASSVGQGAYNEQFF
NA,NA,TRBV5-6,17,TRBJ1-4,TGTGCCAGCAGCTCCCCACTGGGGCAGACGGAAAATGAAAAACTGTTTTTT,CASSSPLGQTENEKLFF
NA,NA,TRBV5-4,17,TRBJ1-2,TGTGCCAGCAGCCCCCTGGGGGACAACACTTGGGACTATGGCTACACCTTC,CASSPLGDNTWDYGYTF
once,NA,TRBV2,13,TRBJ1-2,TGTGCCAGCAGTGACAGGGTTAGCTATGGCTACACCTTC,CASSDRVSYGYTF
NA,TRBD2,TRBV7-2,15,TRBJ2-5,TGTGCCAGCAGACTACCGGGACTAGCGGGGGAGACCCAGTACTTC,CASRLPGLAGETQYF
NA,TRBD1,TRBV3-1/TRBV3-2,15,TRBJ1-2,TGTGCCAGCAGCCAAGCTAGGGACAGAGCTTCAAACCGCTGCTTC,CASSQARDRASNRCF
NA,NA,TRBV5-1,13,TRBJ2-3,TGCGCCAGCAGCTTGCCCAACACAGATACGCAGTATTTT,CASSLPNTDTQYF
few,NA,TRBV7-9,14,TRBJ2-4,TGTGCCAGCAGCCCTAGTTTAGACAAAAACATTCAGTACTTC,CASSPSLDKNIQYF
NA,NA,TRBV7-8,20,TRBJ1-5,TGTGCCAGCAGCTCCCCGCCGGGAGGGGAAAGCGTATATAGCAATCAGCCCCAGCATTTT,CASSSPPGGESVYSNQPQHF
NA,TRBD1,TRBV11-2,16,TRBJ2-5,TGTGCCAGCAGCACAGGACAGGCCCCCCTCCAAGAGACCCAGTACTTC,CASSTGQAPLQETQYF